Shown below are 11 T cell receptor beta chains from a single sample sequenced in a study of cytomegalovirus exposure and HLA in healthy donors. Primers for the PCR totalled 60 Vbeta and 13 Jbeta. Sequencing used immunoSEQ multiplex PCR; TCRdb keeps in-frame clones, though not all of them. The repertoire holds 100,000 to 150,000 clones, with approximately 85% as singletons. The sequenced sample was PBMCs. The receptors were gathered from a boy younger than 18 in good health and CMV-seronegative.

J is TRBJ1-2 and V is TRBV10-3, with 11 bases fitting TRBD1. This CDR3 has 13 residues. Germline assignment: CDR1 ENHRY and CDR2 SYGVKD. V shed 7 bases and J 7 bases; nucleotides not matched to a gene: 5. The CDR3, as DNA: TGTGCCATCACGGGACAGGGGGTCTTTGGCTACACCTTC. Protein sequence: CAITGQGVFGYTF.

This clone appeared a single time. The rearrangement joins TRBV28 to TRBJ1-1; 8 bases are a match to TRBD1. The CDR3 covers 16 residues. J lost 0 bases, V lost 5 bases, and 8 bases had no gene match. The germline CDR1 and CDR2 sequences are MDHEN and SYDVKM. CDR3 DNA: TGTGCCAGCAGTCCCGACAGGGGATGGATGAACACTGAAGCTTTCTTT. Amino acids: CASSPDRGWMNTEAFF.

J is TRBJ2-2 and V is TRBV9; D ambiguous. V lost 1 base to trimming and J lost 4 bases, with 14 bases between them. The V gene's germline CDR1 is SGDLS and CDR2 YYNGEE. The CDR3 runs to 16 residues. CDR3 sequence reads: CASSVLVEPGTGELFF. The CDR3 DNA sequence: TGTGCCAGCAGCGTATTGGTCGAGCCTGGCACCGGGGAGCTGTTTTTT.

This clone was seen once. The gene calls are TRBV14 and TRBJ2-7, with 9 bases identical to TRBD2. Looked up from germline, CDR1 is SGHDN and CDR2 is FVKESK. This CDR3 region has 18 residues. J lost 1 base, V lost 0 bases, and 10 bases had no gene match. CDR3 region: CASSQDYAGTSISYEQYF. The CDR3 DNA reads TGTGCCAGCAGCCAAGATTATGCTGGGACTAGCATATCCTACGAGCAGTACTTC. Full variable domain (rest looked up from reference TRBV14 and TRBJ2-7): EAGVTQFPSHSVIEKGQTVTLRCDPISGHDNLYWYRRVMGKEIKFLLHFVKESKQDESGMPNNRFLAERTGGTYSTLKVQPAELEDSGVYFCASSQDYAGTSISYEQYFGPGTRLTVT.

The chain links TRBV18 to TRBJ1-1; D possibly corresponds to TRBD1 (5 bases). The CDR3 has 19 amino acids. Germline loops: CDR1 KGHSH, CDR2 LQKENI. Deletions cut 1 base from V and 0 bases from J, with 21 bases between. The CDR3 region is CASSPRLVNGAGMNTEAFF. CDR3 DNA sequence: TGTGCCAGCTCACCACGTTTGGTTAACGGGGCGGGGATGAACACTGAAGCTTTCTTT.

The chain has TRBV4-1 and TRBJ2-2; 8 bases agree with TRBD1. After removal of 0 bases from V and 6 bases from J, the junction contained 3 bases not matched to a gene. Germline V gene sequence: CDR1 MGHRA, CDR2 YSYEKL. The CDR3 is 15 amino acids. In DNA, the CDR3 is TGCGCCAGCAGCCAAGAGGACAGGGACGCCGGGGAGCTGTTTTTT. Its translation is CASSQEDRDAGELFF.

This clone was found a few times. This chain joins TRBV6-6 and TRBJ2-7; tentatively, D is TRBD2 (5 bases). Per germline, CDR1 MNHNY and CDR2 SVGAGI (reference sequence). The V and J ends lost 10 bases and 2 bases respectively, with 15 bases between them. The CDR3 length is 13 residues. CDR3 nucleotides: TGTGCCACCCGGCGGGTGGGTACCTACGAGCAGTACTTC. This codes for CATRRVGTYEQYF.

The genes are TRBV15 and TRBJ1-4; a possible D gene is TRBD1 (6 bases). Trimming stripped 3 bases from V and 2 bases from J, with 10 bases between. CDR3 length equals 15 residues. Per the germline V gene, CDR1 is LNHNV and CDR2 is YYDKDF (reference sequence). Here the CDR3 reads CATSRGDRTNEKLFF. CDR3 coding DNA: TGTGCCACCAGCAGGGGAGACAGGACTAATGAAAAACTGTTTTTT. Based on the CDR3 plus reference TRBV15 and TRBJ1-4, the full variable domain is DAMVIQNPRYQVTQFGKPVTLSCSQTLNHNVMYWYQQKSSQAPKLLFHYYDKDFNNEADTPDNFQSRRPNTSFCFLDIRSPGLGDTAMYLCATSRGDRTNEKLFFGSGTQLSVL.

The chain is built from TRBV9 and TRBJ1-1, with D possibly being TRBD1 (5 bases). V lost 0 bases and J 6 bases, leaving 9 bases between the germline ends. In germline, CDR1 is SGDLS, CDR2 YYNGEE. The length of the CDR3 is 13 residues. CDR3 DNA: TGTGCCAGCAGCGTAGGGGGGGGATCTGAAGCTTTCTTT. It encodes CASSVGGGSEAFF.

CDR3 bases: TGTGCCAGCAGCTTAGTTGGGGGGGCTAACACTGAAGCTTTCTTT. This translates into CASSLVGGANTEAFF. The chain has TRBV7-9 and TRBJ1-1; possible D gene TRBD1, 6 bases. CDR3 length equals 15 residues. V shed 1 base and J shed 2 bases, with 11 bases lying between them. Germline CDR1 and CDR2: SEHNR and FQNEAQ (reference sequence).

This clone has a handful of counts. The CDR3 DNA reads TGTGCCAGCAGCCAGATAGCGGGCCCTTCCTACAATGAGCAGTTCTTC. This encodes CASSQIAGPSYNEQFF. This chain connects TRBV5-6 to TRBJ2-1; 7 positions match TRBD2. Germline CDR1 and CDR2: SGHDT and YYEEEE. The CDR3 is made up of 16 amino acids. J gave up 1 base and V 4 bases, and 8 bases lay outside the gene matches.